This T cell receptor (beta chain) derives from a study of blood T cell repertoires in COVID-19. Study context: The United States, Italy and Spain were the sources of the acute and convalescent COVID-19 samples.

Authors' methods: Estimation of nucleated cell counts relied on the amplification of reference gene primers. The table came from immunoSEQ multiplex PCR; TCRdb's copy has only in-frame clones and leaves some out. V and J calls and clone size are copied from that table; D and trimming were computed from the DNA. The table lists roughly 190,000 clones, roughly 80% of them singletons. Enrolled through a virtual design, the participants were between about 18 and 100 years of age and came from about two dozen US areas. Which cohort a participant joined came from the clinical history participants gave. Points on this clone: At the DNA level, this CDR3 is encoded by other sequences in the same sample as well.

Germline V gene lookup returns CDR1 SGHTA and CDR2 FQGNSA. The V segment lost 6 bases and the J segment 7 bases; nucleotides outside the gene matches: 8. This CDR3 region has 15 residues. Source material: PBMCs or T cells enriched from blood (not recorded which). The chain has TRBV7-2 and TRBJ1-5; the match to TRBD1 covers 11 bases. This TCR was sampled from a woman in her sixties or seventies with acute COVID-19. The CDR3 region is CASSSGTGGYQPQHF. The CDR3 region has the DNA TGTGCCAGCAGTTCCGGGACAGGGGGATACCAGCCCCAGCATTTT. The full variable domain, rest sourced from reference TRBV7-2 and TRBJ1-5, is GAGVSQSPSNKVTEKGKDVELRCDPISGHTALYWYRQSLGQGLEFLIYFQGNSAPDKSGLPSDRFSAERTGGSVSTLTIQRTQQEDSAVYLCASSSGTGGYQPQHFGDGTRLSIL.